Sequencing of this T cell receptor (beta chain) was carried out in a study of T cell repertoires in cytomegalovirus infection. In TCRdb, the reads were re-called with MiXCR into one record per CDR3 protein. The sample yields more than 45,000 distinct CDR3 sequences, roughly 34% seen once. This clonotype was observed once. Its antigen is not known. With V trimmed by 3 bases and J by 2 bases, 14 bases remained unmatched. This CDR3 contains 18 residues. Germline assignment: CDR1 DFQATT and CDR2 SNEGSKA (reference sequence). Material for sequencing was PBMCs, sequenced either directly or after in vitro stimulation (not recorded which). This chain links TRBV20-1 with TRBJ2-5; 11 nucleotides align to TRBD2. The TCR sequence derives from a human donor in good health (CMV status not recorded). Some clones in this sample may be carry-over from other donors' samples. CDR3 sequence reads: CSARLIGLAGGTQETQYF. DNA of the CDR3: TGCAGTGCTAGGCTCATTGGGCTAGCGGGGGGTACTCAAGAGACCCAGTACTTC.